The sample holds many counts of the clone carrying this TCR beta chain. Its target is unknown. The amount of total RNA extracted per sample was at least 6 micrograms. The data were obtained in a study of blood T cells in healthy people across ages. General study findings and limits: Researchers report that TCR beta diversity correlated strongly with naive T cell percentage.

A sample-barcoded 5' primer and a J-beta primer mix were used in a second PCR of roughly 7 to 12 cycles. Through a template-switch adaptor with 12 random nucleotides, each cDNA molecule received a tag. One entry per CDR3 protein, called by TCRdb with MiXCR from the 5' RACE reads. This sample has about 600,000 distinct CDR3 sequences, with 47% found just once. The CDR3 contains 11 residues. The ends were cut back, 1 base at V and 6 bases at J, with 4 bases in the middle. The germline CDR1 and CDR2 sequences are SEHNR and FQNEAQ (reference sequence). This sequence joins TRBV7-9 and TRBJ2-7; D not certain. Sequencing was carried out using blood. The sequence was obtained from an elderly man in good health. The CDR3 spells CASSLVVEQYF. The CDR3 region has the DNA TGTGCCAGCAGCTTAGTGGTCGAGCAGTACTTC. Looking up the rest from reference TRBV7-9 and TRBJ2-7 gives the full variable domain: DTGVSQNPRHKITKRGQNVTFRCDPISEHNRLYWYRQTLGQGPEFLTYFQNEAQLEKSRLLSDRFSAERPKGSFSTLEIQRTEQGDSAMYLCASSLVVEQYFGPGTRLTVT.